The next 28 T cell receptor beta chains were all read from a single sample in a study of cytomegalovirus exposure and HLA in healthy donors. PCR primers comprised 60 Vbeta and 13 Jbeta primers. Some clones are missing from TCRdb's copy, which holds only in-frame ones; the method was immunoSEQ multiplex PCR. Its table lists 75,000 to 85,000 clones. Source material: PBMCs. The receptors stem from a man between 50 and 59 years old in good health and CMV-seronegative.

V usage is TRBV7-8 and J usage is TRBJ1-3; tentatively, D is TRBD1 (6 bases). The CDR3 is 14 amino acids. Trimming stripped 5 bases from V and 3 bases from J, with 11 bases between. The germline V gene encodes CDR1 SGHVS and CDR2 FQNEAQ. The CDR3 DNA reads as TGTGCCAGCAGCCCTCAGGGGAGTGGAAACACCATATATTTT. Protein: CASSPQGSGNTIYF.

The chain is built from TRBV28 and TRBJ2-7; 15 bases agree with TRBD2. This CDR3 has 14 amino acids. Unmatched junction bases numbered 4, after V lost 6 bases and J lost 7 bases. Germline assignment: CDR1 MDHEN and CDR2 SYDVKM. The CDR3 loop is CASSGLAGGYEQYF. The CDR3 DNA follows: TGTGCCAGCAGCGGACTAGCGGGGGGGTATGAGCAGTACTTC.

This rearrangement joins TRBV28 to TRBJ2-7; no reliable D call. Trimming removed 6 bases at V and 6 bases at J, with 21 bases between. Germline V lookup: CDR1 MDHEN, CDR2 SYDVKM. CDR3 size: 15 residues. This CDR3 is CASSPAFVRRGEQYF. CDR3 coding DNA: TGTGCCAGCAGCCCTGCGTTTGTAAGGAGAGGCGAGCAGTACTTC.

The chain carries TRBV5-1 and TRBJ2-7; 7 bases match TRBD1. Germline loops: CDR1 SGHRS, CDR2 YFSETQ. With V trimmed by 7 bases and J by 2 bases, 9 bases remained unmatched. The CDR3 contains 14 residues. CDR3 nucleotides: TGCGCCAGCCACTCCGGGACAGTCACCTACGAGCAGTACTTC. It translates to CASHSGTVTYEQYF.

The V and J genes are TRBV6-1 and TRBJ1-6; 8 bases map to TRBD1. Germline V gene lookup returns CDR1 MNHNS and CDR2 SASEGT. This CDR3 spans 15 amino acids. The V gene end was trimmed by 6 bases and the J gene end by 6 bases; junction bases not matched to a gene: 7. The CDR3: CASSAGGRSNSPLHF. The CDR3 DNA sequence: TGTGCCAGCAGCGCAGGGGGCAGGAGTAATTCACCCCTCCACTTT.

The chain joins TRBV11-2 to TRBJ1-1, with 10 bases matching TRBD1. CDR1 is SGHAT and CDR2 is FQNNGV in the germline V gene. CDR3 size: 14 residues. The V gene end was trimmed by 5 bases and the J gene end by 10 bases; junction bases not matched to a gene: 10. CDR3 amino acids: CASSPETGGVGAFF. In DNA, the CDR3 is TGTGCCAGCAGCCCGGAGACAGGGGGCGTCGGAGCTTTCTTT.

This sequence joins TRBV27 and TRBJ2-7; perhaps TRBD2 as D (5 bases). V lost 5 bases and J lost 0, with 8 bases in between. The CDR3 is 13 residues long. Germline V gene sequence: CDR1 MNHEY, CDR2 SMNVEV (reference sequence). CDR3 sequence reads: CASSPDSSYEQYF. CDR3 DNA sequence: TGTGCCAGCAGTCCGGACTCCTCCTACGAGCAGTACTTC.

The CDR3 loop reads CASSPAGNNQPQHF. CDR3 DNA: TGCGCCAGCTCACCGGCGGGGAACAATCAGCCCCAGCATTTT. The genes are TRBV5-1 and TRBJ1-5; D is uncertain. Germline V gene lookup returns CDR1 SGHRS and CDR2 YFSETQ. This CDR3 contains 14 residues. Trimming removed 7 bases from V and 3 bases from J, with 14 bases in between.

The chain uses TRBV11-2 and TRBJ2-7, with 7 positions matching TRBD1. V lost 5 bases and J lost 3; bases outside the gene matches: 7. The CDR3 has 14 amino acids. The V gene's germline CDR1 is SGHAT and CDR2 FQNNGV. The CDR3 protein is CASSPTTGNYEQYF. CDR3 sequence (DNA): TGTGCCAGCAGCCCCACGACAGGGAACTACGAGCAGTACTTC.

Concerning this clone itself: One junction end does not reproduce the germline sequence, and a read error may be involved. The CDR3 DNA reads TGTGCTAGCAGCCCACGGGGGAATAGTTGGGAGACCCAGTACTTC. This encodes CASSPRGNSWETQYF. This rearrangement joins TRBV7-7 to TRBJ2-5; tentatively, D is TRBD2 (6 bases). CDR1 SSHAT and CDR2 FNYEAQ come from the germline V gene (reference sequence). There are 15 residues in the CDR3.

V usage is TRBV18 and J usage is TRBJ1-1; D may be TRBD1 (5 bases). Germline lookup yields CDR1 KGHSH and CDR2 LQKENI. V gave up 1 base and J gave up 9 bases, with 15 bases separating them. The CDR3 loop spans 14 amino acids. In DNA form, the CDR3 reads TGTGCCAGCTCACCACTCGGGTTGGCAGGGAAAGCTTTCTTT. It encodes CASSPLGLAGKAFF.

The chain is built from TRBV28 and TRBJ2-1; 8 nucleotides line up with TRBD1. V lost 7 bases, J lost 5 bases, and 10 bases stayed unmatched. The CDR3 sequence is 15 residues long. Germline V gives CDR1 MDHEN, CDR2 SYDVKM. CDR3 DNA: TGTGCCAGCAACGCAGGGGGCGGGATGAACAATGAGCAGTTCTTC. This gives the protein CASNAGGGMNNEQFF.

The chain joins TRBV11-2 to TRBJ2-7; 7 positions match TRBD1. The V gene's germline CDR1 is SGHAT and CDR2 FQNNGV. The CDR3 has 16 residues. Trimming at V came to 5 bases and at J to 2 bases, leaving 12 bases not matched to a gene. CDR3 protein: CASSPLKRQGTYEQYF. In nucleotides, the CDR3 is TGTGCCAGCAGCCCCTTGAAGCGACAGGGAACCTACGAGCAGTACTTC.

The V gene is TRBV9, the J gene TRBJ2-5; possibly TRBD1 for D (5 bases). The germline V gene encodes CDR1 SGDLS and CDR2 YYNGEE. The germline V and J ends were trimmed by 3 bases and 2 bases, with 8 bases remaining between them. This CDR3 spans 13 amino acids. This chain's CDR3 is CASSGAGQETQYF. CDR3 sequence (DNA): TGTGCCAGCAGCGGGGCAGGGCAAGAGACCCAGTACTTC. Full variable domain (rest looked up from reference TRBV9 and TRBJ2-5): DSGVTQTPKHLITATGQRVTLRCSPRSGDLSVYWYQQSLDQGLQFLIQYYNGEERAKGNILERFSAQQFPDLHSELNLSSLELGDSALYFCASSGAGQETQYFGPGTRLLVL.

Details on this clone: This likely comes from a read error, as the CDR3 has no conserved phenylalanine or tryptophan at its end. The CDR3 nucleotides are TGTGCCAGTAGTAGGACAGGACCCTACGAGCAGTACCTC. Residues: CASSRTGPYEQYL. This rearrangement joins TRBV19 to TRBJ2-7; 7 nucleotides match TRBD1. Germline trimming cut 4 bases from V and 2 bases from J; bases unmatched to any gene: 2. This CDR3 is 13 amino acids long. CDR1 LNHDA and CDR2 SQIVND come from the germline V gene (reference sequence).

V is TRBV14 and J is TRBJ1-6, with 8 bases fitting TRBD1. With 0 bases clipped from V and 9 bases from J, the junction kept 7 bases outside the gene matches. Germline CDR1 is SGHDN and CDR2 is FVKESK. The CDR3 has 16 residues. CDR3 DNA sequence: TGTGCCAGCAGCCAAGAAAGGACAGGGAATAGTTCACCCCTCCACTTT. This codes for CASSQERTGNSSPLHF.

The chain combines TRBV7-2 with TRBJ1-2, with 9 bases matching TRBD1. With 5 bases clipped from V and 6 bases from J, the junction kept 10 bases outside the gene matches. Germline V gives CDR1 SGHTA, CDR2 FQGNSA. CDR3 length: 15 residues. The CDR3 is CASSPGQGEENGYTF. CDR3 bases: TGTGCCAGCAGCCCGGGACAGGGAGAGGAAAATGGCTACACCTTC.

The rearrangement joins TRBV25-1 to TRBJ2-5, with TRBD2 matching 8 bases. The CDR3 loop spans 15 amino acids. Losses at the gene ends were 6 bases for V and 0 bases for J; bases not matched to a gene: 6. Germline loops: CDR1 MGHDK, CDR2 SYGVNS. CDR3 residues: CASSAGGGYQETQYF. CDR3 DNA sequence: TGTGCCAGCAGCGCCGGCGGGGGGTACCAAGAGACCCAGTACTTC. The full variable domain, in which reference TRBV25-1 and TRBJ2-5 provide the parts outside the CDR3, is EADIYQTPRYLVIGTGKKITLECSQTMGHDKMYWYQQDPGMELHLIHYSYGVNSTEKGDLSSESTVSRIRTEHFPLTLESARPSHTSQYLCASSAGGGYQETQYFGPGTRLLVL.

The chain employs TRBV7-6 and TRBJ2-7; TRBD2 matches 10 bases. V lost 2 bases to trimming and J lost 1 base; unmatched junction nucleotides: 5. The CDR3 has 16 residues. Germline loops: CDR1 SGHVS, CDR2 FNYEAQ. Here the CDR3 DNA reads TGTGCCAGCAGCTTAAGGGCTAGCGGGGGTTCCTACGAGCAGTACTTC. Protein sequence: CASSLRASGGSYEQYF.

The V gene is TRBV7-3, the J gene TRBJ2-7, with 7 bases fitting TRBD1. Germline V gives CDR1 SGHTA, CDR2 FQGTGA. The CDR3 runs 13 residues. V shed 3 bases and J 5 bases; nucleotides not matched to a gene: 4. Written as DNA, the CDR3 is TGTGCCAGCAGCTTTGACAGGGCTGACGAGCAGTACTTC. Translating gives CASSFDRADEQYF.

This chain joins TRBV4-3 and TRBJ2-6; 11 nucleotides align to TRBD1. Germline trimming cut 0 bases from V and 4 bases from J; bases unmatched to any gene: 8. CDR3 length: 19 amino acids. Germline V lookup: CDR1 LGHNA, CDR2 YSLEER. CDR3 DNA sequence: TGCGCCAGCAGCCAAGATGTCAGGACAGGGGGCGCCGGGGCCAACGTCCTGACTTTC. Translated: CASSQDVRTGGAGANVLTF.

V is TRBV11-2 and J is TRBJ1-1, with D possibly being TRBD1 (5 bases). This CDR3 is 12 amino acids long. Germline V gene data show CDR1 as SGHAT and CDR2 as FQNNGV. Trimming cost V 4 bases and J 5 bases, with 8 bases left between them. CDR3 sequence reads: CASSWRGTEAFF. In nucleotides, the CDR3 is TGTGCCAGCAGCTGGAGGGGTACTGAAGCTTTCTTT.

The CDR3 DNA follows: TGCAGCGTTATAGTAAGGGAGGCCGAAGCTTTCTTT. Translated, it gives CSVIVREAEAFF. The rearrangement joins TRBV29-1 to TRBJ1-1; D is ambiguous. The CDR3 has 12 amino acids. Germline V gives CDR1 SQVTM, CDR2 ANQGSEA. V lost 5 bases and J 8 bases, leaving 15 bases between the germline ends.

The V call is TRBV14, the J call TRBJ1-2; the D gene is possibly TRBD1 (5 bases). The CDR3 totals 12 residues. V lost 5 bases and J 13 bases, leaving 17 bases between the germline ends. Per the germline V gene, CDR1 is SGHDN and CDR2 is FVKESK. The CDR3 coding sequence is TGTGCCAGCAGCTACCAGGGCCTCTGGACCACCTTC. This translates into CASSYQGLWTTF.

The rearrangement joins TRBV27 to TRBJ1-6, with TRBD1 matching over 8 bases. The V and J ends lost 6 bases and 9 bases, in that order; junction bases with no gene match: 7. The CDR3 has 14 amino acids. Per the germline V gene, CDR1 is MNHEY and CDR2 is SMNVEV (reference sequence). This chain's CDR3 is CASSTGQVGSPLHF. The CDR3 coding sequence is TGTGCCAGCAGCACGGGACAGGTCGGTTCACCCCTCCACTTT.

The chain employs TRBV7-9 and TRBJ1-2; D might be TRBD1 (6 bases). This CDR3 is 13 amino acids long. Germline CDR1 SEHNR, CDR2 FQNEAQ (reference sequence). Trimming left V 5 bases short and J 8 bases short, with 15 bases between. The CDR3 bases are TGTGCCAGCAGCGTCAGGGGCAGTGGAGGCTACACCTTC. It codes for CASSVRGSGGYTF.

The rearrangement joins TRBV27 to TRBJ1-1, with 9 bases aligning to TRBD1. CDR1 and CDR2 (germline): MNHEY, SMNVEV (reference sequence). With V trimmed by 4 bases and J by 11 bases, 17 bases remained unmatched. This CDR3 has 16 amino acids. This CDR3 reads CASSSRTRNRGPLAFF. In DNA, the CDR3 is TGTGCCAGCAGTTCAAGGACCAGGAACAGGGGGCCTCTGGCTTTCTTT.

The genes are TRBV10-3 and TRBJ2-7, with 8 positions matching TRBD2. The germline V gene has CDR1 ENHRY and CDR2 SYGVKD. CDR3 length: 15 residues. J was trimmed by 2 bases and V by 6 bases; bases with no gene match: 9. In DNA, the CDR3 is TGTGCCATCAGCCTTTGGAAAGCGGGGGCCTACGAGCAGTACTTC. As protein: CAISLWKAGAYEQYF.